This TCR beta chain was retrieved from a study of T-cell reconstitution after alpha-beta-depleted transplantation in children. Overall study results and limits: At one year after transplant, newly produced T cells mostly accounted for T-cell counts and diversity. The study reportedly traced alpha-beta T cells about two months after transplant to several hundred expanded graft clones. The origin of high day-60 TCRbeta diversity in some patients lay in surviving recipient T cells and thymic progenitors.

Only a few counts were recorded for this clonotype. Its target is unknown. The authors prepared the TCRbeta library with unique molecular identifiers. MiXCR, run by TCRdb on the PCR reads, gives a single entry per CDR3 protein. The sample records 750,000 to 950,000 distinct CDR3 sequences, approximately 15% being singletons. The length of the CDR3 is 15 residues. V was cut by 3 bases and J by 8 bases, with 14 bases left in between. Per germline, CDR1 MGHRA and CDR2 YSYEKL. The starting material was PBMCs, mostly from graft donor cells, obtained 360 days after TCRalphabeta/CD19-depleted stem cell transplant. The chain has TRBV4-1 and TRBJ1-6; no clear D gene. This TCR was sampled from a male patient under 18 who had a stem cell transplant for acute lymphoblastic leukemia, so the T cells may come from the graft donor. The CDR3 DNA sequence: TGCGCCAGCAGCCAGCGGCCTCCAGGCGATTCACCCCTCCACTTT. It codes for CASSQRPPGDSPLHF.